This is a list of T cell receptor beta chains from one sample in a study of blood T cell repertoires in COVID-19. Some clones are missing from TCRdb's copy, which holds only in-frame ones; the method was immunoSEQ multiplex PCR. The sample carries over 85,000 clones, about 85% recorded once. Material for sequencing was peripheral blood. The receptors originated from a man between 65 and 85 years old with acute or convalescent COVID-19. Both conserved end residues are part of each CDR3. A D gene is named only where the DNA matches it firmly. Part of the rows lack a size; the others show once, few, many or a class for expanded clones.

- | TRBJ2-7 | 13 | TRBV6-5 | - | CATSTPFSYEQYF | TGTGCCACTTCGACACCCTTCTCCTACGAGCAGTACTTC
- | TRBJ2-3 | 14 | TRBV9 | - | CASSPRRVTDTQYF | TGTGCCAGCAGCCCCCGGCGGGTCACAGATACGCAGTATTTT
- | TRBJ2-5 | 12 | TRBV29-1 | - | CSVEGLQETQYF | TGCAGCGTTGAAGGACTGCAAGAGACCCAGTACTTC
- | TRBJ1-1 | 15 | TRBV14 | - | CASSQGRQSNTEAFF | TGTGCCAGCAGCCAAGGCAGGCAAAGCAACACTGAAGCTTTCTTT
- | TRBJ1-1 | 14 | TRBV3-1/TRBV3-2 | TRBD1 | CASSLLDRGAEAFF | TGTGCCAGCAGCCTACTGGACAGGGGCGCTGAAGCTTTCTTT
- | TRBJ1-5 | 14 | TRBV19 | - | CASSIQGRNQPQHF | TGTGCCAGTAGTATACAGGGGCGCAATCAGCCCCAGCATTTT
- | TRBJ1-6 | 18 | TRBV11-2 | - | CASSVIRGHLSYNSPLHF | TGTGCCAGCAGCGTTATCCGGGGACACCTCTCCTATAATTCACCCCTCCACTTT
- | TRBJ2-1 | 15 | TRBV14 | TRBD1 | CASTGRDRGRVEQFF | TGTGCCAGCACAGGAAGGGACAGGGGGCGAGTTGAGCAGTTCTTC
once | TRBJ1-2 | 12 | TRBV28 | - | CASSSGGGGYTF | TGTGCCAGCAGTTCTGGGGGGGGTGGCTACACCTTC
- | TRBJ1-6 | 16 | TRBV4-2 | - | CASSQDWAGSDSPLHF | TGTGCCAGCAGCCAAGATTGGGCAGGTTCGGATTCACCCCTCCACTTT
many | TRBJ2-6 | 15 | TRBV29-1 | - | CSVEFSGAGANVLTF | TGCAGCGTTGAATTTTCGGGGGCTGGGGCCAACGTCCTGACTTTC
- | TRBJ2-7 | 14 | TRBV9 | - | CASSVGSISYEQYF | TGTGCCAGCAGCGTAGGGTCTATCTCCTACGAGCAGTACTTC
- | TRBJ1-1 | 14 | TRBV4-2 | - | CASSSTARYTEAFF | TGTGCCAGCAGTTCCACGGCGAGGTACACTGAAGCTTTCTTT
- | TRBJ1-2 | 12 | TRBV29-1 | - | CSAESPTDGYTF | TGCAGCGCCGAGTCGCCGACAGATGGCTACACCTTC
- | TRBJ2-1 | 17 | TRBV28 | TRBD2 | CASSVLLAGKLNNEQFF | TGTGCCAGCAGTGTCCTACTAGCGGGGAAACTAAACAATGAGCAGTTCTTC
- | TRBJ1-3 | 16 | TRBV4-1 | - | CASSQPQGNRGNTIYF | TGCGCCAGCAGCCAACCGCAGGGAAACAGGGGAAACACCATATATTTT
few | TRBJ1-2 | 15 | TRBV2 | - | CASRGTGSHNYGYTF | TGTGCCAGCAGGGGTACAGGGTCCCATAACTATGGCTACACCTTC
- | TRBJ2-3 | 17 | TRBV3-1/TRBV3-2 | - | CASSQPTWGGRGDTQYF | TGTGCCAGCAGCCAACCTACCTGGGGGGGGCGGGGAGATACGCAGTATTTT
- | TRBJ1-1 | 12 | TRBV10-3 | - | CAISRENTEAFF | TGTGCCATCAGCCGGGAAAACACTGAAGCTTTCTTT
few | TRBJ1-1 | 19 | TRBV2 | TRBD1 | CASRLTRDRLEGMNTEAFF | TGTGCCAGCAGACTGACGAGGGACAGGCTCGAGGGCATGAACACTGAAGCTTTCTTT
- | TRBJ1-5 | 16 | TRBV9 | TRBD1 | CASSYGTGDSNQPQHF | TGTGCCAGCAGCTACGGGACAGGGGATAGCAATCAGCCCCAGCATTTT
- | TRBJ2-3 | 12 | TRBV30 | - | CAWNRGEDTQYF | TGTGCCTGGAACCGCGGCGAAGATACGCAGTATTTT
- | TRBJ1-1 | 16 | TRBV5-1 | TRBD1 | CASSSGTGLMNTEAFF | TGCGCCAGCAGCTCCGGGACAGGTCTTATGAACACTGAAGCTTTCTTT
- | TRBJ1-2 | 15 | TRBV6-5 | - | CASTLYRGRNYGYTF | TGTGCCAGCACCCTGTACCGCGGAAGGAACTATGGCTACACCTTC
- | TRBJ1-1 | 13 | TRBV6-5 | TRBD1 | CASSWDSETEAFF | TGTGCCAGCAGTTGGGACAGTGAAACTGAAGCTTTCTTT
- | TRBJ2-6 | 13 | TRBV10-1 | - | CASSAAGANVLTF | TGCGCCAGCAGTGCCGCTGGGGCCAACGTCCTGACTTTC
- | TRBJ1-1 | 14 | TRBV2 | - | CASSVGHGNTEAFF | TGTGCCAGCAGTGTGGGACACGGGAACACTGAAGCTTTCTTT
- | TRBJ1-1 | 13 | TRBV6-5 | - | CASQEQMNTEAFF | TGTGCCAGCCAGGAACAGATGAACACTGAAGCTTTCTTT
- | TRBJ2-7 | 12 | TRBV18 | - | CASSPEGYEQYF | TGTGCCAGCTCACCGGAGGGCTACGAGCAGTACTTC
- | TRBJ1-5 | 13 | TRBV28 | TRBD1 | CASSDRGNQPQHF | TGTGCCAGCAGCGACAGGGGCAATCAGCCCCAGCATTTT
- | TRBJ1-4 | 15 | TRBV6-5 | - | CASINGSPTNEKLFF | TGTGCCAGCATCAACGGGAGTCCAACTAATGAAAAACTGTTTTTT
- | TRBJ2-5 | 17 | TRBV11-3 | - | CASSPGGAGANQETQYF | TGTGCCAGCAGCCCGGGGGGCGCAGGCGCCAACCAAGAGACCCAGTACTTC
- | TRBJ1-6 | 14 | TRBV15 | - | CATSRRQGDSPLHF | TGTGCCACCAGCAGGAGGCAGGGCGATTCACCCCTCCACTTT
- | TRBJ1-3 | 16 | TRBV6-5 | - | CASSYGVGGSGNTIYF | TGTGCCAGCAGTTACGGGGTCGGGGGCTCTGGAAACACCATATATTTT
few | TRBJ1-5 | 16 | TRBV19 | TRBD1 | CASIPGTGGSNQPQHF | TGTGCCAGTATCCCCGGGACAGGGGGTTCCAATCAGCCCCAGCATTTT
- | TRBJ1-5 | 14 | TRBV19 | - | CASSTQGPNQPQHF | TGTGCCAGTAGTACCCAGGGGCCTAATCAGCCCCAGCATTTT
- | TRBJ2-2 | 15 | TRBV2 | - | CASSGRTGNTGELFF | TGTGCCAGCAGTGGTCGAACAGGGAACACCGGGGAGCTGTTTTTT
- | TRBJ1-5 | 14 | TRBV28 | TRBD1 | CASSFTGGNQPQHF | TGTGCCAGCAGTTTTACAGGGGGGAATCAGCCCCAGCATTTT
- | TRBJ2-1 | 15 | TRBV5-1 | TRBD2 | CASSPSSGGVDEQFF | TGCGCCAGCAGCCCCTCTAGCGGGGGGGTGGATGAGCAGTTCTTC
- | TRBJ2-7 | 10 | TRBV7-9 | TRBD1 | CASTGDEQYF | TGTGCCAGTACAGGGGACGAGCAGTACTTC
few | TRBJ2-7 | 13 | TRBV5-4 | TRBD2 | CASSQTSGYEQYF | TGTGCCAGCAGCCAGACTAGCGGATACGAGCAGTACTTC
- | TRBJ1-3 | 15 | TRBV6-5 | - | CASSGVPSSGNTIYF | TGTGCCAGCAGCGGGGTCCCATCCTCTGGAAACACCATATATTTT
- | TRBJ1-4 | 13 | TRBV5-5 | - | CASSFQRGEKLFF | TGTGCCAGCAGCTTTCAACGGGGGGAAAAACTGTTTTTT
- | TRBJ2-5 | 11 | TRBV28 | - | CASTEQAVQYF | TGTGCCAGCACCGAACAGGCAGTCCAGTACTTC
- | TRBJ1-2 | 15 | TRBV29-1 | - | CSVEGYWGGNYGYTF | TGCAGCGTTGAAGGGTACTGGGGCGGTAACTATGGCTACACCTTC
- | TRBJ1-6 | 13 | TRBV12-3/TRBV12-4 | - | CASGAGAGSPLHF | TGTGCCAGCGGGGCAGGGGCTGGTTCACCCCTCCACTTT
once | TRBJ1-4 | 14 | TRBV5-1 | - | CASSLDAANEKLFF | TGCGCCAGCAGCTTGGACGCAGCGAATGAAAAACTGTTTTTT
- | TRBJ1-5 | 16 | TRBV15 | TRBD1 | CATSRDRTGGNQPQHF | TGTGCCACCAGCAGAGATCGCACAGGGGGCAATCAGCCCCAGCATTTT
- | TRBJ1-2 | 11 | TRBV24-1 | - | CATSSFYGYTF | TGTGCCACCTCGTCGTTCTATGGCTACACCTTC
- | TRBJ2-2 | 15 | TRBV10-2 | - | CASSEWGRTTGELFF | TGCGCCAGCAGTGAGTGGGGGAGGACCACCGGGGAGCTGTTTTTT
- | TRBJ2-1 | 15 | TRBV5-1 | - | CASRRDSSVHNEQFF | TGCGCCAGCAGGAGGGACTCTTCCGTCCACAATGAGCAGTTCTTC
- | TRBJ1-1 | 17 | TRBV7-2 | TRBD1 | CASSLDGETGTTNEAFF | TGTGCCAGCAGCTTAGATGGAGAGACAGGGACAACCAATGAAGCTTTCTTT